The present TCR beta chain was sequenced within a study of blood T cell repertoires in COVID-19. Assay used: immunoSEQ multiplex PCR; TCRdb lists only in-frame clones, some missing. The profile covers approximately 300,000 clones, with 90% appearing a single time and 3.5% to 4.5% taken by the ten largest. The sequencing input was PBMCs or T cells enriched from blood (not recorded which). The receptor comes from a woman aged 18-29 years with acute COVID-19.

This CDR3 reads CASSQTERRESDTQYF. The CDR3 coding sequence is TGTGCCAGCAGCCAAACCGAGCGGAGGGAGTCAGATACGCAGTATTTT. The V call is TRBV14, the J call TRBJ2-3; possibly TRBD2 for D (6 bases). CDR1 and CDR2 (germline): SGHDN, FVKESK. This CDR3 contains 16 residues. V lost 2 bases, J lost 4 bases, and 16 bases lay in between. Filled out from reference TRBV14 and TRBJ2-3, the complete variable domain reads EAGVTQFPSHSVIEKGQTVTLRCDPISGHDNLYWYRRVMGKEIKFLLHFVKESKQDESGMPNNRFLAERTGGTYSTLKVQPAELEDSGVYFCASSQTERRESDTQYFGPGTRLTVL.